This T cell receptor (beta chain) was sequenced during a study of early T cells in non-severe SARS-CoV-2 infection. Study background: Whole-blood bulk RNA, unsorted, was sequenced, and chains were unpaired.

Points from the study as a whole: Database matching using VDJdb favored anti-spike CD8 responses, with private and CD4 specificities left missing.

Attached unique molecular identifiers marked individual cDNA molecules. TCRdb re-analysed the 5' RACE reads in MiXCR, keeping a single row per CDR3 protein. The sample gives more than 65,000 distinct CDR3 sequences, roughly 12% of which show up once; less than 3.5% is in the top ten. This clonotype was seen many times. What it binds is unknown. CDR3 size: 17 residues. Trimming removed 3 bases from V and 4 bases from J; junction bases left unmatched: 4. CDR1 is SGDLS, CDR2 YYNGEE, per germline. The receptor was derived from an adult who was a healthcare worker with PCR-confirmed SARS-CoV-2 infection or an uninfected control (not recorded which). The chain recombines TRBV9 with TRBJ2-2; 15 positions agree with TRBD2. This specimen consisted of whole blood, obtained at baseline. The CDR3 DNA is TGTGCCAGCAGCGCGGGACTAGCGGGGGGATCCACCGGGGAGCTGTTTTTT. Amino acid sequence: CASSAGLAGGSTGELFF. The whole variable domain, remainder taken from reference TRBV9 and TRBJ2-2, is DSGVTQTPKHLITATGQRVTLRCSPRSGDLSVYWYQQSLDQGLQFLIQYYNGEERAKGNILERFSAQQFPDLHSELNLSSLELGDSALYFCASSAGLAGGSTGELFFGEGSRLTVL.